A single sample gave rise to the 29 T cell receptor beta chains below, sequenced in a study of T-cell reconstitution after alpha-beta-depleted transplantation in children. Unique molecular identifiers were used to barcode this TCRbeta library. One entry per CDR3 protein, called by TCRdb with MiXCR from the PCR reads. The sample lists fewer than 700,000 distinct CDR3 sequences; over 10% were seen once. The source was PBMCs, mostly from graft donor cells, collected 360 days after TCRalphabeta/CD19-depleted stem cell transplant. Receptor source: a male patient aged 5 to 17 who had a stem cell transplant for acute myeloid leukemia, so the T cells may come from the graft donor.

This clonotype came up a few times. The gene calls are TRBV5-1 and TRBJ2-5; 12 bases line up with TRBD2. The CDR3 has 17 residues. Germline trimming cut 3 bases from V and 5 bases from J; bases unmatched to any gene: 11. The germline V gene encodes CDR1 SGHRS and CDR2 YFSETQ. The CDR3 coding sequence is TGCGCCAGCAGCTGGACTCCAACGACTAGCGGGAGCGAGACCCAGTACTTC. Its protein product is CASSWTPTTSGSETQYF. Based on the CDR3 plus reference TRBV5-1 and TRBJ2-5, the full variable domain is KAGVTQTPRYLIKTRGQQVTLSCSPISGHRSVSWYQQTPGQGLQFLFEYFSETQRNKGNFPGRFSGRQFSNSRSEMNVSTLELGDSALYLCASSWTPTTSGSETQYFGPGTRLLVL.

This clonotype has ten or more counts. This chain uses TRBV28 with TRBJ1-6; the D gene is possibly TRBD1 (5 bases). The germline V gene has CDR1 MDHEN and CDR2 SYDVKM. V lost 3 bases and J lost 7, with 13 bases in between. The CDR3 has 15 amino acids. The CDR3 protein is CASSLGGGLNSPLHF. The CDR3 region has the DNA TGTGCCAGCAGTTTGGGCGGGGGGTTAAATTCACCCCTCCACTTT.

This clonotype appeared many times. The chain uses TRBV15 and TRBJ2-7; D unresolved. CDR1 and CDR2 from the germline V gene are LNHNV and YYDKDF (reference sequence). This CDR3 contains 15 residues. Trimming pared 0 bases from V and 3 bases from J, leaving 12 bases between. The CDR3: CATSRDQGSIYEQYF. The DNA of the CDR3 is TGTGCCACCAGCAGAGATCAAGGAAGCATCTACGAGCAGTACTTC.

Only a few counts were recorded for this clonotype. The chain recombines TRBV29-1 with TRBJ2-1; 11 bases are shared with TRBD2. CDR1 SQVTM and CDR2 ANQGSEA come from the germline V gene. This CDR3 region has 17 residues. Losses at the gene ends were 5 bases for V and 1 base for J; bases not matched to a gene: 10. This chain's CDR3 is CSVSRLAGGVSYNEQFF. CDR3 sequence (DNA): TGCAGCGTTAGTCGTCTAGCGGGAGGTGTTTCCTACAATGAGCAGTTCTTC.

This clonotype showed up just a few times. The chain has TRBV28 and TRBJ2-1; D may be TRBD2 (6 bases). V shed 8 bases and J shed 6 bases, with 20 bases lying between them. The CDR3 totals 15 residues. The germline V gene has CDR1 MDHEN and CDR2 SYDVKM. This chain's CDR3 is CASVAGTLTRNEQFF. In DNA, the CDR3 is TGTGCCAGCGTCGCCGGGACTCTAACCCGCAATGAGCAGTTCTTC.

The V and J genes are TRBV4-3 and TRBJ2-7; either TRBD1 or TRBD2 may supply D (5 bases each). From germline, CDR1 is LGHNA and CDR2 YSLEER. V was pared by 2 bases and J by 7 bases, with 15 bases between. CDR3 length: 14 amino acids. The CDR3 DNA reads TGCGCCAGCAGCCAACTAGGGCCTGGGACGGAGCAGTACTTC. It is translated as CASSQLGPGTEQYF.

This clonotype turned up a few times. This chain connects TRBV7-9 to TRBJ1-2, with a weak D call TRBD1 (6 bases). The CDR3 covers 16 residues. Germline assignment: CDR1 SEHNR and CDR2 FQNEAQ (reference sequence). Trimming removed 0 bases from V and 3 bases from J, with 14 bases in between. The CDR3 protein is CASSLAPWGPDYGYTF. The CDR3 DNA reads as TGTGCCAGCAGCTTAGCGCCTTGGGGGCCCGACTATGGCTACACCTTC. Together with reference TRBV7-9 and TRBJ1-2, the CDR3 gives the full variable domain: DTGVSQNPRHKITKRGQNVTFRCDPISEHNRLYWYRQTLGQGPEFLTYFQNEAQLEKSRLLSDRFSAERPKGSFSTLEIQRTEQGDSAMYLCASSLAPWGPDYGYTFGSGTRLTVV.

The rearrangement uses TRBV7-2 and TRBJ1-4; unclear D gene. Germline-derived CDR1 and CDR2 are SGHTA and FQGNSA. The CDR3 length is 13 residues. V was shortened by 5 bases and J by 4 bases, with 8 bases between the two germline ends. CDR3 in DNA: TGTGCCAGCAGCCCAAGGGTTAATGAAAAACTGTTTTTT. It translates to CASSPRVNEKLFF.

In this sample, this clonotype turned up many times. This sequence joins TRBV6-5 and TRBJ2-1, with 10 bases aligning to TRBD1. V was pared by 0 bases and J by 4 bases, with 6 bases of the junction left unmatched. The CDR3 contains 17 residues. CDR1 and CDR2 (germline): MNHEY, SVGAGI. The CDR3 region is CASSYSDRGLAYNEQFF. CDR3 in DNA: TGTGCCAGCAGTTACTCTGACAGGGGGCTAGCTTACAATGAGCAGTTCTTC.

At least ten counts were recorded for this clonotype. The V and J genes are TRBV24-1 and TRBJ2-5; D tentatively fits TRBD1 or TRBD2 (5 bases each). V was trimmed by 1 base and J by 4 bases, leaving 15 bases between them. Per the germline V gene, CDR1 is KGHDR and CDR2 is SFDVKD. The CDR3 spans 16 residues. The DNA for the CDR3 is TGTGCCACCAGTGATTTCCTTGGGGGAAGGGGAGAGACCCAGTACTTC. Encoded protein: CATSDFLGGRGETQYF.

The CDR3: CSVSTGQETQYF. The CDR3 nucleotides are TGCAGCGTTTCGACAGGGCAAGAGACCCAGTACTTC. The V call is TRBV29-1, the J call TRBJ2-5; TRBD1 aligns across 7 bases. Germline CDR1 is SQVTM and CDR2 is ANQGSEA. The CDR3 has 12 residues. The V segment lost 5 bases and the J segment 2 bases; nucleotides outside the gene matches: 2.

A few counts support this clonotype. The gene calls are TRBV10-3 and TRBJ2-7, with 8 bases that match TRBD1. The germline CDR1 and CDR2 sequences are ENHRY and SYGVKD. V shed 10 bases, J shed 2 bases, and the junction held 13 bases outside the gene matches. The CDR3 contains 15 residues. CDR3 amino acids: CATQSQGASPYEQYF. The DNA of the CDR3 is TGTGCCACCCAAAGTCAGGGGGCTTCCCCCTACGAGCAGTACTTC.

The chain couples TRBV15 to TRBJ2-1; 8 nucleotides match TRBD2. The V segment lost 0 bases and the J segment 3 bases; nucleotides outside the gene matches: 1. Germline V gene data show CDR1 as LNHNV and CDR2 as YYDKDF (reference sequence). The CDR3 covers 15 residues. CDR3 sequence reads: CATSREAGGYNEQFF. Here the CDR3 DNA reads TGTGCCACCAGCAGAGAGGCGGGAGGCTACAATGAGCAGTTCTTC.

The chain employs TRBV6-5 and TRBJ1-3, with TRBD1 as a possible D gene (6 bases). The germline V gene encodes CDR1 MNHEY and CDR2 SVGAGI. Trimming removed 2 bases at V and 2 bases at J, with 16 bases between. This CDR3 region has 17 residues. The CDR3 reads CASSYVKTGATGNTIYF. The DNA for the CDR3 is TGTGCCAGCAGTTACGTTAAGACGGGGGCTACTGGAAACACCATATATTTT.

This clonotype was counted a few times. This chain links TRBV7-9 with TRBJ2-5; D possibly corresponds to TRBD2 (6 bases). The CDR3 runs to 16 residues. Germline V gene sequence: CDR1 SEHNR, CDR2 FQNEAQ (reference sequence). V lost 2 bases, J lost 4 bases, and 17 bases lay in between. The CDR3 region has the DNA TGTGCCAGCAGCTTAATCGGAGGGGACCTCTTAGAGACCCAGTACTTC. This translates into CASSLIGGDLLETQYF.

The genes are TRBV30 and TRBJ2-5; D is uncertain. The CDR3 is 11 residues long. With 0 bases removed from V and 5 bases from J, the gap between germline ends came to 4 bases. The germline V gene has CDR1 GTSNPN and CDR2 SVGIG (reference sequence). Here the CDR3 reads CAWSVEETQYF. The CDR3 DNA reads TGTGCCTGGAGTGTGGAGGAGACCCAGTACTTC.

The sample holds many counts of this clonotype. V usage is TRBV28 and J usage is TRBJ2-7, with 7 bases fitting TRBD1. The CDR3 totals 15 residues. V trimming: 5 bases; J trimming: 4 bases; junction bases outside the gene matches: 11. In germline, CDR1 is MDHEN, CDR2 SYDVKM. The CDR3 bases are TGTGCCAGCAGTACCGGGACAGCCTTCTATTACGAGCAGTACTTC. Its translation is CASSTGTAFYYEQYF.

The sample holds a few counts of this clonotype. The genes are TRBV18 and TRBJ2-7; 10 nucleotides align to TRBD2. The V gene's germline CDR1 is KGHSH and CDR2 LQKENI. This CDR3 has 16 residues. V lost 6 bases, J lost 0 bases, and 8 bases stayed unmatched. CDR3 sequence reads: CASSPLAGEGSYEQYF. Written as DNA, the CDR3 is TGTGCCAGCTCGCCGCTAGCGGGGGAAGGCTCCTACGAGCAGTACTTC. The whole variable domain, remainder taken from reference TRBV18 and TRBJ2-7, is NAGVMQNPRHLVRRRGQEARLRCSPMKGHSHVYWYRQLPEEGLKFMVYLQKENIIDESGMPKERFSAEFPKEGPSILRIQQVVRGDSAAYFCASSPLAGEGSYEQYFGPGTRLTVT.

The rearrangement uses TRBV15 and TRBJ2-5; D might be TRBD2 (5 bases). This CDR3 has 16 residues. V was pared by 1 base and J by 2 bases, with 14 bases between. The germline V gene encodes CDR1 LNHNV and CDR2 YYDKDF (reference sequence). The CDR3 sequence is CATSRARGGFQETQYF. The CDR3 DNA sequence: TGTGCCACCAGCAGAGCTCGAGGAGGTTTTCAAGAGACCCAGTACTTC.

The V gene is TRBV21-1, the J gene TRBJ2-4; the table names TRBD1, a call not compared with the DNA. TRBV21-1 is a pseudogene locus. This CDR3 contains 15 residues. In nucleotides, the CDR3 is TGTGCCAGCAGCGCCCCAGGGGCAGGAGAAAACATTCAGTACTTC. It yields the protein CASSAPGAGENIQYF.

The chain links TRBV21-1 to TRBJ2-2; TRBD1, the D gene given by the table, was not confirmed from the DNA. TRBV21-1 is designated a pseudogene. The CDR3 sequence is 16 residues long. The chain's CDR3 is CASSKVYAPGTGELFF. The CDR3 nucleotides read TGTGCCAGCAGCAAAGTATATGCCCCCGGGACCGGGGAGCTGTTTTTT.

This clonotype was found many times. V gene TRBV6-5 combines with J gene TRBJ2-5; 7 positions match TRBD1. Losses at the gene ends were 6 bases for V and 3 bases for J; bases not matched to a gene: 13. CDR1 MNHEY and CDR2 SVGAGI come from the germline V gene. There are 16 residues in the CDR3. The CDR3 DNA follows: TGTGCCAGCAGACATCGACAGGGTCTTTACAAAGAGACCCAGTACTTC. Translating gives CASRHRQGLYKETQYF.

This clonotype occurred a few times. The CDR3 bases are TGTGCCAGCAGCTTCCCAACGACAGATACGCAGTATTTT. The encoded protein is CASSFPTTDTQYF. This chain joins TRBV7-9 and TRBJ2-3, with unresolved D. Trimming pared 3 bases from V and 3 bases from J, leaving 7 bases between. CDR3 size: 13 residues. Germline V lookup: CDR1 SEHNR, CDR2 FQNEAQ (reference sequence).

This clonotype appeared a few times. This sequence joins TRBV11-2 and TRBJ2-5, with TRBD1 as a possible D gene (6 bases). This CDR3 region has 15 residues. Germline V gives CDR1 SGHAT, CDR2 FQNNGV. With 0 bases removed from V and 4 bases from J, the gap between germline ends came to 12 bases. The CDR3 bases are TGTGCCAGCAGCTTAGAGGTAGCAGGGGCAGAGACCCAGTACTTC. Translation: CASSLEVAGAETQYF.

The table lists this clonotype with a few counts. The CDR3 loop reads CASRPHGRESYNEQFF. The CDR3 region has the DNA TGTGCCAGCAGGCCGCATGGGCGGGAGTCCTACAATGAGCAGTTCTTC. This rearrangement joins TRBV6-2 or TRBV6-3 to TRBJ2-1, with 7 bases aligning to TRBD2. The CDR3 extends over 16 amino acids. V gave up 6 bases and J gave up 1 base; unmatched junction bases: 9. Germline-derived CDR1 and CDR2 are MNHEY and SVGEGT.

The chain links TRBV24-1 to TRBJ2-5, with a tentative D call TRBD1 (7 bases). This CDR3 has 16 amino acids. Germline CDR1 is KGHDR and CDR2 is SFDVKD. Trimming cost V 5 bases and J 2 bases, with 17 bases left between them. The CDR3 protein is CATSAHTTGRQETQYF. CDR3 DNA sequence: TGTGCCACCAGTGCCCATACGACAGGGAGGCAAGAGACCCAGTACTTC.

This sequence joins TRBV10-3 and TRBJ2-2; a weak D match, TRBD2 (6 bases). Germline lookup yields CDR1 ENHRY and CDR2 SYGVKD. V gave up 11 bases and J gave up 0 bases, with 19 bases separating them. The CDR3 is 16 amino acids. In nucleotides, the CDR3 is TGTGCCCGCTGCCTGCTGGGGGGACCGAACACCGGGGAGCTGTTTTTT. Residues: CARCLLGGPNTGELFF.

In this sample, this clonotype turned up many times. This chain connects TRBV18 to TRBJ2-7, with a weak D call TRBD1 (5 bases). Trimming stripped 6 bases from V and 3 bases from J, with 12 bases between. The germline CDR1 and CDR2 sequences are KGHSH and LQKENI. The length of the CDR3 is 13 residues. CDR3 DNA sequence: TGTGCCAGCTCCCAACGACAGAGCTACGAGCAGTACTTC. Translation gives CASSQRQSYEQYF. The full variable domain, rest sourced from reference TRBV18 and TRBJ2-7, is NAGVMQNPRHLVRRRGQEARLRCSPMKGHSHVYWYRQLPEEGLKFMVYLQKENIIDESGMPKERFSAEFPKEGPSILRIQQVVRGDSAAYFCASSQRQSYEQYFGPGTRLTVT.

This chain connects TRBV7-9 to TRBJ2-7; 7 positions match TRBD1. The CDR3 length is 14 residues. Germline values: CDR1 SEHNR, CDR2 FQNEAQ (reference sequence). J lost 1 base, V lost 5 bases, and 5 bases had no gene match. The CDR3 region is CASSVDRDSYEQYF. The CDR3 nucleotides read TGTGCCAGCAGCGTAGACAGGGATTCCTACGAGCAGTACTTC.